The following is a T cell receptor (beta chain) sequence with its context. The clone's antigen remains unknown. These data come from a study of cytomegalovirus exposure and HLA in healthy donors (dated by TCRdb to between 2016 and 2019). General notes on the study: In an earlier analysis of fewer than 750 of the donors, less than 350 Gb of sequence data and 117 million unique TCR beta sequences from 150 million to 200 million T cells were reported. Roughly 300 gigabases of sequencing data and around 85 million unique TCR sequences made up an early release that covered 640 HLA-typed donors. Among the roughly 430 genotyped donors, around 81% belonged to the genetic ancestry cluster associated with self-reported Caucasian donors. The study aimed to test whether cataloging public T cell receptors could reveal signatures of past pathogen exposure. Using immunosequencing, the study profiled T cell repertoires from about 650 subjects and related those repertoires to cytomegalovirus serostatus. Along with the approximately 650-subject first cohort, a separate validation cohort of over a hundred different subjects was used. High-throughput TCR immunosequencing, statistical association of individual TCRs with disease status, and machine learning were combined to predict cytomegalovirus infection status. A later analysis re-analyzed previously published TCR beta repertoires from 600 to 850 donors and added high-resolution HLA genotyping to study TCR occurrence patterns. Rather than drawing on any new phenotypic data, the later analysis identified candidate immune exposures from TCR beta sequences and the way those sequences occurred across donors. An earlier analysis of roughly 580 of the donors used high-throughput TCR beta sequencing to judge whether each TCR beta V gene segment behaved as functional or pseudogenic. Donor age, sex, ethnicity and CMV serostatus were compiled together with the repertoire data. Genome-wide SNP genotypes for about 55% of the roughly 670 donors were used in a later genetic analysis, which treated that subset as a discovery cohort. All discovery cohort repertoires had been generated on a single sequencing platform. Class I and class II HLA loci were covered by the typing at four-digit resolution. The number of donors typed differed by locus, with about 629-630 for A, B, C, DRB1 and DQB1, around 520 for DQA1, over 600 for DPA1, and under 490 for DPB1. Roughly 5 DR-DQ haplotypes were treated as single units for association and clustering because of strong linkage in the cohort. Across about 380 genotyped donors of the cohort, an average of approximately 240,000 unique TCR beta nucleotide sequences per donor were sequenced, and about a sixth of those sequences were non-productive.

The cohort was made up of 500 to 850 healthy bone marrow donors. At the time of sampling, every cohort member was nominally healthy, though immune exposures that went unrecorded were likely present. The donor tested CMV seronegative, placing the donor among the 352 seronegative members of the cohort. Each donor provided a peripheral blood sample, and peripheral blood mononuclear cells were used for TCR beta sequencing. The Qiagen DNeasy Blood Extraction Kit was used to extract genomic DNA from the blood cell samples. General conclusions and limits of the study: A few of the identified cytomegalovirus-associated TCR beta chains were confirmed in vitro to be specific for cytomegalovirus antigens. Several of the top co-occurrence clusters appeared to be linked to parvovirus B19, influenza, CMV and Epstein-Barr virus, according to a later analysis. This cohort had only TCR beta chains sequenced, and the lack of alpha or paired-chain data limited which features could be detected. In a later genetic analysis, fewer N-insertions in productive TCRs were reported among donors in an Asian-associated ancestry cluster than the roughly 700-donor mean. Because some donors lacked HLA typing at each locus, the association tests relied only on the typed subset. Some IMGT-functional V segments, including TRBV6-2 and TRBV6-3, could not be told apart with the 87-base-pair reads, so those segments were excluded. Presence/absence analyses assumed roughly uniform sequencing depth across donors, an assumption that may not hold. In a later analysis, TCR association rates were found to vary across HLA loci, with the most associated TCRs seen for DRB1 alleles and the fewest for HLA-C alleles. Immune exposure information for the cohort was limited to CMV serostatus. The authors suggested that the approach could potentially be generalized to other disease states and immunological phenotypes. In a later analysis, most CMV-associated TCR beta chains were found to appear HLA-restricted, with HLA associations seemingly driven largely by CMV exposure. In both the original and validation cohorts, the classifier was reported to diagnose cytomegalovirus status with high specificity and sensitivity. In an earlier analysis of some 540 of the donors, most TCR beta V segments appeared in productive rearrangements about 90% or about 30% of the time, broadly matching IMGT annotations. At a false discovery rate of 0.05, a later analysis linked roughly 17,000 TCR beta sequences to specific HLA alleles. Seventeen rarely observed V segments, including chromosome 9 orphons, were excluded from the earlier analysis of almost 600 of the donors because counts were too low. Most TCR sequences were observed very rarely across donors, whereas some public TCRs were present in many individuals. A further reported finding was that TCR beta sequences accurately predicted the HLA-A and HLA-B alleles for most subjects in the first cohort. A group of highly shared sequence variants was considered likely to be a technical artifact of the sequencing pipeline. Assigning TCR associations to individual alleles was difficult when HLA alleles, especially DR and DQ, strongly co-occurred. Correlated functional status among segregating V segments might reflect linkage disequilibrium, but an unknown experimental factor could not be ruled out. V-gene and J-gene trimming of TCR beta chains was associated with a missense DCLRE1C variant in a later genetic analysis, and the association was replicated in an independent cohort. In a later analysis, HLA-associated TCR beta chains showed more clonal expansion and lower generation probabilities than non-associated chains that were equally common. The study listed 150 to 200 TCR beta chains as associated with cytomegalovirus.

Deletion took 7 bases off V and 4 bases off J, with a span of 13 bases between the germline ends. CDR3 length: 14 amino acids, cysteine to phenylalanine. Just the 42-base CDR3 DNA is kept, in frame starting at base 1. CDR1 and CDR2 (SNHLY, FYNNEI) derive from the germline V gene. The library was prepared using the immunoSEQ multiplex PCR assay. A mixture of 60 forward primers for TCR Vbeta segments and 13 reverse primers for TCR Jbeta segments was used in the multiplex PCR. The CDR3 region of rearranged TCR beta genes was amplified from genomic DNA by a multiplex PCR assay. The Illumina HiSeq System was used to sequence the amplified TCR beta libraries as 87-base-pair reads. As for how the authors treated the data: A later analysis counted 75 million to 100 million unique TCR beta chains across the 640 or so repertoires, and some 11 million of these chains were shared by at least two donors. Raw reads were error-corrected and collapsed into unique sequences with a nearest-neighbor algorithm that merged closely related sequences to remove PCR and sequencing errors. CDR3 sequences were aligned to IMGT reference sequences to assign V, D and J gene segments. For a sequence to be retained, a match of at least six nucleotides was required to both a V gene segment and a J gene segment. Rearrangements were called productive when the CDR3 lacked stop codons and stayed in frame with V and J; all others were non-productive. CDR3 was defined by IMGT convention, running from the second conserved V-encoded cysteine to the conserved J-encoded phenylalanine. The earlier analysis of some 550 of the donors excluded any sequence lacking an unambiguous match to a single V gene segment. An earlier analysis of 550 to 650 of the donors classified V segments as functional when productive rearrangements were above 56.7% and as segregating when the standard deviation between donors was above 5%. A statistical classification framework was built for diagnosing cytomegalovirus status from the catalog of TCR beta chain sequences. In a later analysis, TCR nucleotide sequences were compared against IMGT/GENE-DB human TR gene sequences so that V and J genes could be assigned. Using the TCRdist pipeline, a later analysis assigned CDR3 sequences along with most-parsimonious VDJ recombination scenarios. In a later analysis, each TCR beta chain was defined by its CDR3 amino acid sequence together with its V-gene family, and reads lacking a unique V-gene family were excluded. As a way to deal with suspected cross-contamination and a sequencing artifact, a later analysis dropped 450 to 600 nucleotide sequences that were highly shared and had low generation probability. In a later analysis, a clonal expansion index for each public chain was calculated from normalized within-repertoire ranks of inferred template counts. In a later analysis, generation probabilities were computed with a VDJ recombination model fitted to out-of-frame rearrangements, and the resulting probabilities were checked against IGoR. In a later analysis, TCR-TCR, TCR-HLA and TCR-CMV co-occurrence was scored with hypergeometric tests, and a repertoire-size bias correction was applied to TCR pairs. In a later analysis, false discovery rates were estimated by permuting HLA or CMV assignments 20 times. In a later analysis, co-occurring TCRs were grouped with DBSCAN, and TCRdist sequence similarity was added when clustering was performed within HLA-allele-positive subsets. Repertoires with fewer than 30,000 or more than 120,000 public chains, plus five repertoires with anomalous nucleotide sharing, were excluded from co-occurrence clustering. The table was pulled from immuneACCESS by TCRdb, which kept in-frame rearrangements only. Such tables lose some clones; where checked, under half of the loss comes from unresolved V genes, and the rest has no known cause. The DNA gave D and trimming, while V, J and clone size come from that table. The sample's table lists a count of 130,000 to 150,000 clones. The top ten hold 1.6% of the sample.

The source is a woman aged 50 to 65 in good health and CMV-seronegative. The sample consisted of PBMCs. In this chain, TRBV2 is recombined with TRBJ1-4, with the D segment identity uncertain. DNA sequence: TGTGCCAGCAACACCGGGAGAAATAATGAAAAACTGTTTTTT. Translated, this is CASNTGRNNEKLFF.